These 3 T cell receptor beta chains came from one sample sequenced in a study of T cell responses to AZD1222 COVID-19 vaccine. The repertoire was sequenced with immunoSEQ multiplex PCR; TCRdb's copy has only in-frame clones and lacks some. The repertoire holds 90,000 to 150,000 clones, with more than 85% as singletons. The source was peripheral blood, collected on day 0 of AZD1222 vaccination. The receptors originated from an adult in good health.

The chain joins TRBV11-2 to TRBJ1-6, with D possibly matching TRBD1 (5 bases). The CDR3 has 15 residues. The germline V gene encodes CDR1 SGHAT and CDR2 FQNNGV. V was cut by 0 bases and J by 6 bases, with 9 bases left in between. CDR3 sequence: CASSLEGVINSPLHF. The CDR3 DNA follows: TGTGCCAGCAGCTTAGAAGGGGTAATTAATTCACCCCTCCACTTT.

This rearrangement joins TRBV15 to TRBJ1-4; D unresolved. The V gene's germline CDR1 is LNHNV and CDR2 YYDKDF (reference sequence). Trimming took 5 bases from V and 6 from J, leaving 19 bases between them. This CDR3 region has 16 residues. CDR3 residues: CATSSIPLGFHEKLFF. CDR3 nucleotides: TGTGCCACCAGCTCAATACCGTTGGGATTTCATGAAAAACTGTTTTTT.

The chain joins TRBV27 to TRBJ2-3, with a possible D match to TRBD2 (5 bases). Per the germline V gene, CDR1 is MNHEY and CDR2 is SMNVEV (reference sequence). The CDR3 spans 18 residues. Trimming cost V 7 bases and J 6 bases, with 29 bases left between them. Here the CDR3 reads CASTSPSTLAGLYDTQYF. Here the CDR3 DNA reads TGTGCCAGCACCTCTCCTTCCACGCTAGCTGGTCTCTACGATACGCAGTATTTT.